This entry lists 24 T cell receptor beta chains sequenced from one sample in a study of blood T cell repertoires in COVID-19. The repertoire was sequenced with immunoSEQ multiplex PCR; TCRdb's copy has only in-frame clones and lacks some. The table has some 180,000 clones, more than 70% seen once. Material: peripheral blood. The receptors here all came from a man aged 50 or older with COVID-19, enrolled during active disease.

The chain recombines TRBV12-3 or TRBV12-4 with TRBJ1-2; 12 bases align to TRBD1. With V trimmed by 5 bases and J by 9 bases, 4 bases remained unmatched. This CDR3 comprises 13 residues. This CDR3 is CASSHGTGGSYTF. CDR3 sequence (DNA): TGTGCCAGCAGTCACGGGACAGGGGGCAGCTACACCTTC.

The chain joins TRBV19 to TRBJ1-2; 9 positions agree with TRBD1. Per the germline V gene, CDR1 is LNHDA and CDR2 is SQIVND (reference sequence). The CDR3 runs to 15 residues. V was clipped by 4 bases and J by 3 bases; unmatched bases: 6. CDR3 in amino acids: CASSNKRTGDYGYTF. For the CDR3, the DNA is TGTGCCAGTAGTAACAAACGGACAGGGGACTATGGCTACACCTTC.

This chain joins TRBV28 and TRBJ1-5; 8 nucleotides match TRBD1. CDR3 size: 14 residues. V was pared by 4 bases and J by 10 bases, with 9 bases of the junction left unmatched. The germline V gene encodes CDR1 MDHEN and CDR2 SYDVKM. As DNA, the CDR3 is TGTGCCAGCAGTTCGGACAGGGAAACTTATCCCCAGCATTTT. Residues: CASSSDRETYPQHF.

As to this clone: A junction boundary mismatches the germline segment, possibly from a read error. This chain links TRBV6-1 with TRBJ1-5; 8 bases are a match to TRBD1. The CDR3 is made up of 17 amino acids. Germline CDR1 is MNHNS and CDR2 is SASEGT. The CDR3 DNA sequence: TGTGCCAGCAGTAAAGCCCGTGGACAGGGAAGCAATCAGCCCCAGCATTTT. It codes for CASSKARGQGSNQPQHF.

V is TRBV27 and J is TRBJ2-5; 10 positions match TRBD2. J was trimmed by 5 bases and V by 5 bases; bases with no gene match: 8. This CDR3 is 15 amino acids long. Germline lookup yields CDR1 MNHEY and CDR2 SMNVEV (reference sequence). The CDR3 coding sequence is TGTGCCAGCAGTCTTCTAGCGGGAGTCCGCGAGACCCAGTACTTC. Translated: CASSLLAGVRETQYF.

The gene calls are TRBV3-1 (or the pseudogene TRBV3-2) and TRBJ2-5, with D maybe TRBD2 (5 bases). Trimming removed 1 base from V and 5 bases from J, with 14 bases in between. Germline values: CDR1 LGHDT, CDR2 YNNKEL (reference sequence). This CDR3 comprises 15 residues. CDR3 protein: CASSQGPAEGETQYF. CDR3 DNA sequence: TGTGCCAGCAGCCAAGGTCCCGCCGAGGGCGAGACCCAGTACTTC.

This clone was seen once. V and J are TRBV28 and TRBJ1-3; no reliable D call. This CDR3 has 14 residues. In germline, CDR1 is MDHEN, CDR2 SYDVKM. The V gene lost 2 bases and the J gene lost 0 bases, with 5 bases spanning the gap. The CDR3 DNA reads TGTGCCAGCAGTTTACCGTTCTCTGGAAACACCATATATTTT. This codes for CASSLPFSGNTIYF.

V and J are TRBV2 and TRBJ1-5; a possible D gene is TRBD1 (6 bases). The CDR3 sequence is 14 residues long. Germline V gene lookup returns CDR1 SNHLY and CDR2 FYNNEI. The ends were cut back, 5 bases at V and 2 bases at J, with 10 bases in the middle. In DNA, the CDR3 is TGTGCCAGCAGTTGGACAGAGGGCAATCAGCCCCAGCATTTT. This sequence encodes CASSWTEGNQPQHF.

This chain uses TRBV2 with TRBJ2-1; D may be TRBD2 (5 bases). With 4 bases removed from V and 6 bases from J, the gap between germline ends came to 16 bases. Germline lookup yields CDR1 SNHLY and CDR2 FYNNEI. The CDR3 consists of 15 residues. CDR3 sequence (DNA): TGTGCCAGCAGTGCCGGAGGTCGGGCCGGCAATGAGCAGTTCTTC. Protein sequence: CASSAGGRAGNEQFF.

This chain uses TRBV2 with TRBJ2-7; 11 bases are shared with TRBD1. The CDR3 contains 14 residues. V dropped 5 bases and J dropped 7; count of bases not matched to a gene: 7. From germline, CDR1 is SNHLY and CDR2 FYNNEI. This CDR3 is CASSTGTGGKEQYF. The CDR3 DNA sequence: TGTGCCAGCAGTACCGGGACAGGGGGTAAGGAGCAGTACTTC.

The genes are TRBV7-2 and TRBJ1-2; TRBD1 agrees at 7 bases. Looked up from germline, CDR1 is SGHTA and CDR2 is FQGNSA. The CDR3 length is 15 residues. V dropped 1 base and J dropped 4; count of bases not matched to a gene: 6. Here the CDR3 DNA reads TGTGCCAGCAGCTTAGGACAGGGAGCGACCTATGGCTACACCTTC. Residues: CASSLGQGATYGYTF.

This clone was detected a few times. The chain uses TRBV2 and TRBJ1-1, with TRBD1 matching over 9 bases. This CDR3 region has 12 residues. After removal of 8 bases from V and 6 bases from J, the junction contained 4 bases not matched to a gene. Germline V gives CDR1 SNHLY, CDR2 FYNNEI. CDR3 protein: CASGGDRAEAFF. CDR3 bases: TGTGCCAGCGGCGGGGACAGGGCTGAAGCTTTCTTT.

CDR3: CASSSRGFSSTDTQYF. As DNA, the CDR3 is TGTGCCAGCAGCTCACGCGGGTTTTCTAGCACAGATACGCAGTATTTT. This chain connects TRBV3-1 (or the pseudogene TRBV3-2) to TRBJ2-3; tentative D call: TRBD2 (5 bases). The CDR3 totals 16 residues. CDR1 and CDR2 (germline): LGHDT, YNNKEL (reference sequence). Trimming removed 5 bases at V and 0 bases at J, with 15 bases between.

In this sample, this clone turned up once. The chain carries TRBV28 and TRBJ1-1, with D unclear. CDR3 length: 14 amino acids. Germline CDR1 and CDR2: MDHEN and SYDVKM. Trimming took off 5 bases at V and 4 bases at J, with 14 bases between the two ends. CDR3 DNA: TGTGCCAGCAGTCCACAACAGTTGTTCACTGAAGCTTTCTTT. Its protein is CASSPQQLFTEAFF.

This clone was seen a single time. The rearrangement links TRBV7-2 to TRBJ2-2; a possible D gene is TRBD2 (6 bases). Per the germline V gene, CDR1 is SGHTA and CDR2 is FQGNSA. This CDR3 has 14 residues. V lost 5 bases and J 8 bases, leaving 15 bases between the germline ends. As DNA, the CDR3 is TGTGCCAGCAGCCGGGACTCCCCCGGGGGGGAGCTGTTTTTT. Encoded protein: CASSRDSPGGELFF.

A note on this clone: The junction differs from germline at one of its ends, possibly a read error. DNA for the CDR3: TGTGCTAGCAGCTTAGGAGAGCGGGGGGACTACGAGCAGTACTTC. Protein sequence: CASSLGERGDYEQYF. The chain carries TRBV7-7 and TRBJ2-7; 9 bases line up with TRBD2. Germline values: CDR1 SSHAT, CDR2 FNYEAQ (reference sequence). The CDR3 runs 15 residues.

This sequence joins TRBV5-1 and TRBJ2-1; a weak D match, TRBD2 (6 bases). V lost 0 bases, J lost 9 bases, and 10 bases lay in between. Germline V gene lookup returns CDR1 SGHRS and CDR2 YFSETQ. The CDR3 totals 13 residues. Written as DNA, the CDR3 is TGCGCCAGCAGCTTGGCCGGGAGTAGTGAGCAGTTCTTC. Protein sequence: CASSLAGSSEQFF. The full variable domain, rest sourced from reference TRBV5-1 and TRBJ2-1, is KAGVTQTPRYLIKTRGQQVTLSCSPISGHRSVSWYQQTPGQGLQFLFEYFSETQRNKGNFPGRFSGRQFSNSRSEMNVSTLELGDSALYLCASSLAGSSEQFFGPGTRLTVL.

This chain joins TRBV5-1 and TRBJ2-1; TRBD1 matches 7 bases. With V trimmed by 0 bases and J by 0 bases, 3 bases remained unmatched. CDR1 is SGHRS, CDR2 YFSETQ, per germline. This CDR3 spans 16 amino acids. CDR3 coding DNA: TGCGCCAGCAGCTTGGGGCAGGGGGTCTCCTACAATGAGCAGTTCTTC. Its translation is CASSLGQGVSYNEQFF.

The chain links TRBV21-1 to TRBJ2-5; TRBD2 is the table's D call and was not checked against the DNA. TRBV21-1 is designated a pseudogene. The CDR3 length is 13 residues. The DNA for the CDR3 is TGTGCCAGCAGCAAATCCGAGCAAGAGACCCAGTACTTC. This encodes CASSKSEQETQYF.

The rearrangement links TRBV7-8 to TRBJ2-7, with 8 bases that match TRBD1. Germline V gene lookup returns CDR1 SGHVS and CDR2 FQNEAQ. V gave up 7 bases and J gave up 2 bases; unmatched junction bases: 7. This CDR3 region has 14 residues. CDR3 in DNA: TGTGCCAGCACCCTATCAGGGGGCACCTACGAGCAGTACTTC. This sequence encodes CASTLSGGTYEQYF.

V is TRBV5-5 and J is TRBJ1-4, with D possibly being TRBD1 (5 bases). In germline, CDR1 is SGHKS, CDR2 YYEKEE (reference sequence). The CDR3 runs to 14 residues. The germline V and J ends were trimmed by 4 bases and 7 bases, with 14 bases remaining between them. CDR3 loop: CASSSGTEFEKLFF. DNA of the CDR3: TGTGCCAGCAGCAGCGGGACTGAGTTTGAAAAACTGTTTTTT.

In its sample, this clone was seen a few times. The rearrangement links TRBV28 to TRBJ2-5; TRBD1 matches 10 bases. The CDR3 loop spans 15 amino acids. In germline, CDR1 is MDHEN, CDR2 SYDVKM. V was clipped by 3 bases and J by 6 bases; unmatched bases: 7. The CDR3: CASSLGTGASQTQYF. CDR3 nucleotides: TGTGCCAGCAGTTTGGGGACAGGGGCGTCACAGACCCAGTACTTC. Full variable domain (remainder filled in from reference TRBV28 and TRBJ2-5): DVKVTQSSRYLVKRTGEKVFLECVQDMDHENMFWYRQDPGLGLRLIYFSYDVKMKEKGDIPEGYSVSREKKERFSLILESASTNQTSMYLCASSLGTGASQTQYFGPGTRLLVL.

V is TRBV6-2 or TRBV6-3 and J is TRBJ1-2, with a tentative D call TRBD1 (5 bases). The CDR3 contains 13 residues. Germline V gene data show CDR1 as MNHEY and CDR2 as SVGEGT. The V and J ends lost 0 bases and 6 bases respectively, with 8 bases between them. CDR3 nucleotides: TGTGCCAGCAGTTACTCTGCAGGGAATGGCTACACCTTC. Translating it yields CASSYSAGNGYTF.

CDR3 in DNA: TGCGCCAGCAGCCAAAGTGACAGGGCAAACACCGGGGAGCTGTTTTTT. Protein sequence: CASSQSDRANTGELFF. This chain joins TRBV4-1 and TRBJ2-2, with 7 bases lining up with TRBD1. The ends lost 2 bases at V and 2 bases at J; junction bases unmatched: 5. Germline V gene lookup returns CDR1 MGHRA and CDR2 YSYEKL. This CDR3 spans 16 amino acids.